This TCR beta chain stems from a study of cytomegalovirus exposure and HLA in healthy donors. Primers for the PCR totalled 60 Vbeta and 13 Jbeta. Libraries were prepared by immunoSEQ multiplex PCR; TCRdb keeps only in-frame clonotypes and omits some of them. The sample shows 150,000 to 200,000 clones, roughly 80% of them seen only once. This sequence was found in a girl aged 5 to 17 in good health and CMV-seropositive. Input material: PBMCs.

The CDR3 DNA sequence: TGTGCCAGCAGTTACTCAACAGGGGCAAACACTGAAGCTTTCTTT. Translation gives CASSYSTGANTEAFF. The chain uses TRBV6-5 and TRBJ1-1; TRBD1 matches 7 bases. Trimming took 0 bases from V and 2 from J; bases not matched to a gene: 3. The V gene's germline CDR1 is MNHEY and CDR2 SVGAGI. CDR3 size: 15 residues.